Below, 26 T cell receptor beta chains from the same sample are listed, as sequenced in a study of blood T cell repertoires in COVID-19. The method was immunoSEQ multiplex PCR; TCRdb's version includes in-frame clones alone and lacks a portion of them. The profile covers 150,000 to 180,000 clones, with 80% to 90% appearing a single time and 7% to 10% taken by the ten largest. The sequenced material came from peripheral blood. The receptors come from a woman aged 60 to 75 with COVID-19, enrolled during active disease.

J is TRBJ1-1 and V is TRBV7-3, with D maybe TRBD1 (5 bases). CDR1 SGHTA and CDR2 FQGTGA come from the germline V gene. CDR3 length equals 15 residues. The V end lost 1 base, the J end lost 0 bases, and 9 bases lay between the germline ends. Written as DNA, the CDR3 is TGTGCCAGCAGCTTAATTCCAGGGCTGAACACTGAAGCTTTCTTT. It encodes CASSLIPGLNTEAFF.

The gene calls are TRBV27 and TRBJ1-1, with D uncertain. Trimming took 3 bases from V and 0 from J, leaving 14 bases between them. Germline assignment: CDR1 MNHEY and CDR2 SMNVEV (reference sequence). The CDR3 has 16 residues. The DNA for the CDR3 is TGTGCCAGCAGTTTGAGGAGAGGGATAGTGAACACTGAAGCTTTCTTT. Its protein product is CASSLRRGIVNTEAFF.

The chain is built from TRBV7-9 and TRBJ1-1; 7 bases align to TRBD1. The germline V gene encodes CDR1 SEHNR and CDR2 FQNEAQ (reference sequence). The CDR3 covers 15 residues. Trimming cost V 5 bases and J 4 bases; bases outside gene matches: 10. This CDR3 is CASSAMGTALTEAFF. In nucleotides, the CDR3 is TGTGCCAGCAGCGCCATGGGGACAGCGCTCACTGAAGCTTTCTTT.

The V call is TRBV11-2, the J call TRBJ1-5; 10 bases are shared with TRBD1. The CDR3 extends over 16 amino acids. The V gene end was trimmed by 5 bases and the J gene end by 2 bases; junction bases not matched to a gene: 6. Germline CDR1 is SGHAT and CDR2 is FQNNGV. This chain's CDR3 is CASSPGQGVGNQPQHF. The CDR3 region has the DNA TGTGCCAGCAGCCCAGGACAGGGGGTGGGCAATCAGCCCCAGCATTTT.

CDR3 DNA sequence: TGTGCCAGCTCACCACAAAAAGCCGAGAGGACACATGGCTACACCTTC. This sequence encodes CASSPQKAERTHGYTF. The chain joins TRBV18 to TRBJ1-2; D is perhaps TRBD1 (5 bases). Trimming took off 1 base at V and 6 bases at J, with 18 bases between the two ends. The CDR3 extends over 16 amino acids. The V gene's germline CDR1 is KGHSH and CDR2 LQKENI.

A remark on this clone: Other DNA sequences in this sample translate to the same CDR3. The chain employs TRBV7-8 and TRBJ1-5; 7 bases line up with TRBD1. The J segment lost 4 bases and the V segment lost 3 bases, leaving 0 bases of the junction unmatched. The CDR3 runs 13 residues. CDR1 is SGHVS, CDR2 FQNEAQ, per germline. CDR3 region: CASSFRGNQPQHF. CDR3 sequence (DNA): TGTGCCAGCAGCTTCAGGGGGAATCAGCCCCAGCATTTT.

The V and J genes are TRBV11-2 and TRBJ2-1; the D gene is possibly TRBD2 (6 bases). V was shortened by 6 bases and J by 9 bases, with 24 bases between the two germline ends. This CDR3 region has 16 residues. Germline V CDR1 and CDR2: SGHAT, FQNNGV. This CDR3 reads CASRPPRTSRRGEQFF. The CDR3 nucleotides are TGTGCCAGCAGACCCCCGAGAACCTCCAGGAGGGGTGAGCAGTTCTTC.

The sample holds a few counts of this clone. This chain joins TRBV2 and TRBJ1-5; 8 bases are shared with TRBD1. This CDR3 comprises 17 residues. The V gene end was trimmed by 3 bases and the J gene end by 0 bases; junction bases not matched to a gene: 7. Germline assignment: CDR1 SNHLY and CDR2 FYNNEI. The CDR3: CASSEYAGGYSNQPQHF. CDR3 DNA: TGTGCCAGCAGTGAGTATGCAGGGGGCTATAGCAATCAGCCCCAGCATTTT. Complete variable domain (other parts from reference TRBV2 and TRBJ1-5): EPEVTQTPSHQVTQMGQEVILRCVPISNHLYFYWYRQILGQKVEFLVSFYNNEISEKSEIFDDQFSVERPDGSNFTLKIRSTKLEDSAMYFCASSEYAGGYSNQPQHFGDGTRLSIL.

This clone has just a few counts. This chain uses TRBV28 with TRBJ2-1; the match to TRBD2 covers 11 bases. V trimming: 3 bases; J trimming: 4 bases; junction bases outside the gene matches: 17. The CDR3 consists of 20 residues. Germline values: CDR1 MDHEN, CDR2 SYDVKM. In DNA, the CDR3 is TGTGCCAGCAGTTTGCGAAGCCCGGGGGGAGGGACTAGCGGTTACAATGAGCAGTTCTTC. This sequence encodes CASSLRSPGGGTSGYNEQFF.

The chain has TRBV7-8 and TRBJ2-3, with D perhaps matching TRBD2 (5 bases). The CDR3 covers 14 residues. V dropped 6 bases and J dropped 3 bases, with 13 bases sitting between them. In germline, CDR1 is SGHVS, CDR2 FQNEAQ. CDR3 DNA: TGTGCCAGCAGTAGGTCCGGAGGTACAGATACGCAGTATTTT. Residues: CASSRSGGTDTQYF.

This clone was seen just once. This chain connects TRBV6-5 to TRBJ2-2; 9 nucleotides align to TRBD1. The CDR3 contains 15 residues. CDR1 and CDR2 from the germline V gene are MNHEY and SVGAGI. Trimming removed 4 bases from V and 2 bases from J; junction bases left unmatched: 2. This CDR3 is CASSWDRVNTGELFF. The CDR3 DNA is TGTGCCAGCAGTTGGGACAGGGTAAACACCGGGGAGCTGTTTTTT.

On this clone itself: This CDR3 is also generated by other DNA sequences in the sample. The CDR3 coding sequence is TGTGCCAGCAGCTTAGGACTATATGGCTACACCTTC. Translation gives CASSLGLYGYTF. The chain combines TRBV2 with TRBJ1-2; D call uncertain. CDR1 SNHLY and CDR2 FYNNEI come from the germline V gene. This CDR3 has 12 residues. V was clipped by 6 bases and J by 5 bases, with 10 bases between them.

The J gene is TRBJ2-7, the V gene TRBV11-2; 9 bases are a match to TRBD2. V was clipped by 6 bases and J by 0 bases; unmatched bases: 9. Germline V gene data show CDR1 as SGHAT and CDR2 as FQNNGV. The CDR3 length is 16 residues. CDR3 region: CASSPEGLAVSYEQYF. CDR3 sequence (DNA): TGTGCCAGCAGTCCTGAGGGACTAGCCGTCTCCTACGAGCAGTACTTC.

The rearrangement links TRBV7-2 to TRBJ1-1; D gene uncertain. The CDR3 has 15 residues. V was cut by 4 bases and J by 1 base, with 13 bases left in between. Germline CDR1 SGHTA, CDR2 FQGNSA. CDR3 bases: TGTGCCAGCAGCTCGCATGGCGGCGGGAACACTGAAGCTTTCTTT. Translated: CASSSHGGGNTEAFF.

The chain carries TRBV19 and TRBJ1-2; D is ambiguous. Germline V gene lookup returns CDR1 LNHDA and CDR2 SQIVND (reference sequence). This CDR3 has 15 amino acids. Trimming took 7 bases from V and 4 from J, leaving 19 bases between them. Here the CDR3 DNA reads TGTGCCAGTACCAGCGGTACCACGGGCTTCTATGGCTACACCTTC. It is translated as CASTSGTTGFYGYTF.

This clone showed up just once. The chain links TRBV6-5 to TRBJ1-5; D gene uncertain. V lost 7 bases to trimming and J lost 0 bases, with 13 bases between them. The germline gives CDR1 MNHEY, CDR2 SVGAGI. There are 15 residues in the CDR3. The CDR3 region has the DNA TGTGCCAGCATTGGTACAGCATATAGCAATCAGCCCCAGCATTTT. Encoded protein: CASIGTAYSNQPQHF.

There are a few counts of this clone. The chain employs TRBV10-3 and TRBJ1-1, with 7 nucleotides matching TRBD1. The CDR3 has 15 residues. Losses at the gene ends were 6 bases for V and 2 bases for J; bases not matched to a gene: 9. CDR1 ENHRY and CDR2 SYGVKD come from the germline V gene. The CDR3 here is CAIRSGTELNTEAFF. DNA of the CDR3: TGTGCCATCAGATCCGGGACAGAGCTTAACACTGAAGCTTTCTTT.

Remarks on this clone: Other DNA sequences within the sample encode an identical CDR3. The chain joins TRBV3-1 (or the pseudogene TRBV3-2) to TRBJ1-6; the D is unclear. This CDR3 comprises 13 residues. V shed 1 base and J shed 9 bases, with 7 bases lying between them. Germline assignment: CDR1 LGHDT and CDR2 YNNKEL (reference sequence). This CDR3 is CASSQVRGSPLHF. The CDR3 DNA is TGTGCCAGCAGCCAAGTCAGAGGTTCACCCCTCCACTTT.

V usage is TRBV9 and J usage is TRBJ2-1, with TRBD2 identical over 8 bases. Germline values: CDR1 SGDLS, CDR2 YYNGEE. The CDR3 covers 14 residues. Trimming took 0 bases from V and 8 from J; bases not matched to a gene: 4. The CDR3 DNA sequence: TGTGCCAGCAGCGTAGCTCGGACTAGCTATGAGCAGTTCTTC. Translated: CASSVARTSYEQFF. The whole variable domain, filled in from reference TRBV9 and TRBJ2-1, reads DSGVTQTPKHLITATGQRVTLRCSPRSGDLSVYWYQQSLDQGLQFLIQYYNGEERAKGNILERFSAQQFPDLHSELNLSSLELGDSALYFCASSVARTSYEQFFGPGTRLTVL.

V is TRBV6-4 and J is TRBJ1-2; D is perhaps TRBD1 (5 bases). Trimming shortened V by 2 bases and J by 4 bases, and 5 bases separated the two germline ends. The CDR3 has 12 residues. Looked up from germline, CDR1 is MRHNA and CDR2 is SNTAGT. CDR3 coding DNA: TGTGCCAGCAGTGACCAGGGCTATGGCTACACCTTC. Translating it yields CASSDQGYGYTF.

This clone was seen more than once but under ten times. The chain recombines TRBV9 with TRBJ2-7; D ambiguous. In germline, CDR1 is SGDLS, CDR2 YYNGEE. V lost 3 bases, J lost 5 bases, and 12 bases lay in between. The CDR3 is 13 residues long. For the CDR3, the DNA is TGTGCCAGCAGCGGTATATCTCGGGACGAGCAGTACTTC. It translates to CASSGISRDEQYF.

V and J are TRBV5-5 and TRBJ2-1, with TRBD1 identical over 8 bases. The ends lost 3 bases at V and 5 bases at J; junction bases unmatched: 4. The length of the CDR3 is 14 residues. Looked up from germline, CDR1 is SGHKS and CDR2 is YYEKEE (reference sequence). CDR3 amino acids: CASSSRTGNNEQFF. The CDR3 DNA is TGTGCCAGCAGCTCGAGGACAGGGAACAATGAGCAGTTCTTC.

This chain joins TRBV6-1 and TRBJ1-2; D may be TRBD1 (5 bases). The CDR3 is 13 amino acids. Germline CDR1 is MNHNS and CDR2 is SASEGT. V was trimmed by 3 bases and J by 12 bases, leaving 17 bases between them. In DNA, the CDR3 is TGTGCCAGCAGTGAGGGCCAGGGTACCTCTAACACCTTC. This translates into CASSEGQGTSNTF.

This clone came up a few times. This CDR3 reads CASSFRQGIANQETQYF. In DNA form, the CDR3 reads TGTGCCAGCAGCTTCAGGCAGGGAATAGCTAACCAAGAGACCCAGTACTTC. The chain couples TRBV5-8 to TRBJ2-5; possible D gene TRBD1, 5 bases. CDR3 length equals 17 residues. The germline V gene has CDR1 SGHTS and CDR2 YDEGEE. V lost 2 bases and J 0 bases, leaving 17 bases between the germline ends. Using reference TRBV5-8 and TRBJ2-5 for the parts outside the CDR3, the full variable domain is EAGVTQSPTHLIKTRGQQATLRCSPISGHTSVYWYQQALGLGLQFLLWYDEGEERNRGNFPPRFSGRQFPNYSSELNVNALELEDSALYLCASSFRQGIANQETQYFGPGTRLLVL.

The count of this clone is one. This rearrangement joins TRBV7-9 to TRBJ1-5; D is possibly TRBD1 (5 bases). V dropped 1 base and J dropped 0 bases, with 16 bases sitting between them. The germline gives CDR1 SEHNR, CDR2 FQNEAQ (reference sequence). The CDR3 length is 18 residues. The CDR3 DNA reads TGTGCCAGCAGCTTAGATCTGTGGGGGGACTATAGCAATCAGCCCCAGCATTTT. Its translation: CASSLDLWGDYSNQPQHF. Variable domain in full (rest from reference TRBV7-9 and TRBJ1-5): DTGVSQNPRHKITKRGQNVTFRCDPISEHNRLYWYRQTLGQGPEFLTYFQNEAQLEKSRLLSDRFSAERPKGSFSTLEIQRTEQGDSAMYLCASSLDLWGDYSNQPQHFGDGTRLSIL.

This sequence joins TRBV5-1 and TRBJ2-1; TRBD1 matches 10 bases. The CDR3 runs 16 residues. Trimming took 2 bases from V and 7 from J; bases not matched to a gene: 9. CDR1 SGHRS and CDR2 YFSETQ come from the germline V gene. CDR3 nucleotides: TGCGCCAGCAGCTTAGGGGACAGGGGTTTTGAGAATGAGCAGTTCTTC. Encoded protein: CASSLGDRGFENEQFF. The full variable domain, in which reference TRBV5-1 and TRBJ2-1 provide the parts outside the CDR3, is KAGVTQTPRYLIKTRGQQVTLSCSPISGHRSVSWYQQTPGQGLQFLFEYFSETQRNKGNFPGRFSGRQFSNSRSEMNVSTLELGDSALYLCASSLGDRGFENEQFFGPGTRLTVL.